This T cell receptor beta chain emerged from a study of shared clonotypes between healthy human individuals. Clones were read by immunoSEQ multiplex PCR, and TCRdb kept only the in-frame ones, dropping some. Altogether about 1.5 million clones are present, around 97% being singletons, with the ten largest covering over 1%. Sequences were obtained from naive CD4+ T cells sorted from blood. The subset: CD45RA+ positively selected. This receptor was obtained from a man aged 25 to 40 in good health.

The CDR3 sequence: CASSFLSNRPEAFF. The DNA for the CDR3 is TGTGCCAGCAGTTTTCTCTCGAACAGGCCTGAAGCTTTCTTT. The chain links TRBV28 to TRBJ1-1; D may be TRBD1 (5 bases). The V gene's germline CDR1 is MDHEN and CDR2 SYDVKM. V lost 3 bases and J 6 bases, leaving 14 bases between the germline ends. The CDR3 runs 14 residues.